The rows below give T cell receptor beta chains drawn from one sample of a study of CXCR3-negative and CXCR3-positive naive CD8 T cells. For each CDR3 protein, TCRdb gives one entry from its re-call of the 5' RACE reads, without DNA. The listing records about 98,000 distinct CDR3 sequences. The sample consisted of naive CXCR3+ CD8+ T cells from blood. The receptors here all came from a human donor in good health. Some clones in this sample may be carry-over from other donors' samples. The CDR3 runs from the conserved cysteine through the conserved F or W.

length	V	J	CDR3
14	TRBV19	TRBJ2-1	CASTRDVAYNEQFF
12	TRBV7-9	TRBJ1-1	CASSVGVTEAFF
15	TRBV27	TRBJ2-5	CASSLGVGPRETQYF
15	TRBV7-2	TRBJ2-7	CASSPRDRRRYEQYF
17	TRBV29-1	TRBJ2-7	CSVEMGRAGGASYEQYF
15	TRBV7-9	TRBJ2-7	CASSQNRGSSYEQYF
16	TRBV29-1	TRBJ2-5	CSHPGGPLSGGTTQYF
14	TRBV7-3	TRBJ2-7	CASSVSGSSYEQYF
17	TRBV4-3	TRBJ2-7	CASSQAHPDSYSYEQYF
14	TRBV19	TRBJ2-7	CASSPWDSAYEQYF
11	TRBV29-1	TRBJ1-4	CSVGQGAKLFF
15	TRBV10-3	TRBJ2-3	CALGTGTASTDTQYF
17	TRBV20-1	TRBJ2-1	CSARGDYPGRPYNEQFF
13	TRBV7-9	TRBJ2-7	CASRPDEAYEQYF
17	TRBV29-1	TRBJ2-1	CSVEDPLGTGTYNEQFF
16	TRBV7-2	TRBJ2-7	CASSPGAPGEAYEQYF
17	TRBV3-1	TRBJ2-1	CASSQDFTGANFNEQFF
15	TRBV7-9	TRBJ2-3	CASSLLGGVTDTQYF
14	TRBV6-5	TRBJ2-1	CASSPTSGMREQFF
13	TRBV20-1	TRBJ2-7	CSARDVTSYEQYF
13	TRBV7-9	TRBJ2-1	CASSLGAGTQQFF
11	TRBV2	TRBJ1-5	CASSDGQPQHF
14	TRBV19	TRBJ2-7	CASSISETGNEQYF
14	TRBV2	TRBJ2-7	CASSERERLFEQYF
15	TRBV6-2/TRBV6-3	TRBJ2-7	CASSYSGAQLYEQYF
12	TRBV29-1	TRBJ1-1	CSVGTPSRGAFF
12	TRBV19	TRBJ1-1	CASSVGGAEAFF
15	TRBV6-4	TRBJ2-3	CASSDSGASADTQYF
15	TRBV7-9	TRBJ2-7	CASSRDSSLSYEQYF
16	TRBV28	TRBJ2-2	CASSLLHYANTGELFF
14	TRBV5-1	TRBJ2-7	CASSLGQNSYEQYF
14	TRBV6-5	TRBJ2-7	CASSYRDLPYEQYF
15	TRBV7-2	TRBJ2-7	CASSLSPPEPGEQYF
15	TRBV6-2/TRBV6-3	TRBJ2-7	CASTHTTGTDYEQYF
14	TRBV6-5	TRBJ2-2	CASSYSEGAGELFF
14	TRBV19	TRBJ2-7	CASSFGTGGYEQYF
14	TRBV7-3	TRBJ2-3	CASSSSGGGDTQYF
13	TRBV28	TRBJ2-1	CASRKSSYNEQFF
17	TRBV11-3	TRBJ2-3	CASSSRKGAGSTDTQYF
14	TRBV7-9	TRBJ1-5	CASSWGLGDQPQHF
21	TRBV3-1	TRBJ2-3	CASSQVWWITSGGRERDTQYF
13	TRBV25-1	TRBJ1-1	CASSLRQGTEAFF
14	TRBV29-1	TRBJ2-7	CSVVLARQGYEQYF
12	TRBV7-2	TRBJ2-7	CASGDYPYEQYF
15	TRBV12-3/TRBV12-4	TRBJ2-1	CASSFAGADDNEQFF
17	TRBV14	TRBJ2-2	CASSQDVGRRNTGELFF
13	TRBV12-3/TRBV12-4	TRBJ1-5	CASSVQGNQPQHF
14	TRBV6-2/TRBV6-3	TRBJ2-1	CASGKRDSYNEQFF